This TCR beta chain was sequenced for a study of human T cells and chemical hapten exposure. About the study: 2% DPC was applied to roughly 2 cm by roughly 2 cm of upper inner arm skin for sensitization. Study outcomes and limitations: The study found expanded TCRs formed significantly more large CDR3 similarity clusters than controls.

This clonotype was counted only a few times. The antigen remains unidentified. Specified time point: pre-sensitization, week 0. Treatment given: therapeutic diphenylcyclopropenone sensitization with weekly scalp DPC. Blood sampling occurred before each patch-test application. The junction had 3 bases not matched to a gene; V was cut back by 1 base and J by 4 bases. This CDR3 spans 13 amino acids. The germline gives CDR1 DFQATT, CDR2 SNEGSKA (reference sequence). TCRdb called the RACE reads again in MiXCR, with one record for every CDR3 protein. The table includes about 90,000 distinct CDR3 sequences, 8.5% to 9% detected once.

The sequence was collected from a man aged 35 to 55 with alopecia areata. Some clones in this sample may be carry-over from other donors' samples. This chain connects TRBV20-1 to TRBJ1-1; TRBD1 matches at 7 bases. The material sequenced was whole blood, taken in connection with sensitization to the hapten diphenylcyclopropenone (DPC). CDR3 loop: CSARGQGGTEAFF. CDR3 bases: TGCAGTGCTAGAGGACAGGGAGGCACTGAAGCTTTCTTT.